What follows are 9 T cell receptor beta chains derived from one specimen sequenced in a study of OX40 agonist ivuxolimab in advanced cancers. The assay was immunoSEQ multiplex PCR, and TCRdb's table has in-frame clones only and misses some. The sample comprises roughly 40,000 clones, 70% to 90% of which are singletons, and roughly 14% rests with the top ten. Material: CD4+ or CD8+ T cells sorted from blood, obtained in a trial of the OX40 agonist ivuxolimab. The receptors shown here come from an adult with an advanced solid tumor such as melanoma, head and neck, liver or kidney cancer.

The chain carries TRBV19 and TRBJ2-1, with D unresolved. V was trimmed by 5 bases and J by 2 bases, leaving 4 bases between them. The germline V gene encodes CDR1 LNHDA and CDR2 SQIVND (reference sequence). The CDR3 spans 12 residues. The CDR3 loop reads CASSVTYNEQFF. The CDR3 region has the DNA TGTGCCAGTAGTGTGACCTACAATGAGCAGTTCTTC.

The CDR3 reads CAWSEGTGLDEQFF. As DNA, the CDR3 is TGTGCCTGGAGTGAGGGGACAGGTCTCGATGAGCAGTTCTTC. J is TRBJ2-1 and V is TRBV30; 8 bases are a match to TRBD1. V was clipped by 1 base and J by 8 bases; unmatched bases: 7. CDR1 GTSNPN and CDR2 SVGIG come from the germline V gene (reference sequence). This CDR3 has 14 amino acids.

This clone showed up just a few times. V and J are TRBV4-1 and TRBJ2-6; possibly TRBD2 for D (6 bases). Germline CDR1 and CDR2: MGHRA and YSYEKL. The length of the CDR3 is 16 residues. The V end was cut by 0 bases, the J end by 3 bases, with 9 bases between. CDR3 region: CASSQESGFGANVLTF. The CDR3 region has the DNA TGCGCCAGCAGCCAAGAGAGCGGGTTTGGGGCCAACGTCCTGACTTTC.

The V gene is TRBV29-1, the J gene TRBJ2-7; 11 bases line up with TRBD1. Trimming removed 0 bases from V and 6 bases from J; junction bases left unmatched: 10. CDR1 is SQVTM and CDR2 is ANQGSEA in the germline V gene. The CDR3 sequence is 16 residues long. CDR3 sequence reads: CSVEDRGDRGVFEQYF. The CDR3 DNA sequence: TGCAGCGTTGAAGATAGAGGGGACAGGGGGGTCTTCGAGCAGTACTTC.

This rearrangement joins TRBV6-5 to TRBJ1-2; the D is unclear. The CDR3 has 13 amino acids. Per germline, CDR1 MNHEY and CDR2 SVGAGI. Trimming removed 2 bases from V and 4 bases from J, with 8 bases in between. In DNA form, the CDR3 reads TGTGCCAGCAGTTACCGGGCACGCTATGGCTACACCTTC. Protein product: CASSYRARYGYTF.

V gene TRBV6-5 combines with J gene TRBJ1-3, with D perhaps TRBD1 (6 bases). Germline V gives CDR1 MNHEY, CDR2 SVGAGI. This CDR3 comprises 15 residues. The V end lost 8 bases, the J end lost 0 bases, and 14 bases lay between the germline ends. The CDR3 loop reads CASRPPGASGNTIYF. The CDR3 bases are TGTGCCAGCCGACCCCCGGGGGCCTCTGGAAACACCATATATTTT.

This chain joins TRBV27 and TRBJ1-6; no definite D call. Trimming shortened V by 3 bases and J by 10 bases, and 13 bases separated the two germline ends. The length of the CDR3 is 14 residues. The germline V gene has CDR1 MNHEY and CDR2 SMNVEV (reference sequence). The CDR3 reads CASSLRVSTSPLHF. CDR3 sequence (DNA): TGTGCCAGCAGTTTGAGGGTATCAACCTCACCCCTCCACTTT.

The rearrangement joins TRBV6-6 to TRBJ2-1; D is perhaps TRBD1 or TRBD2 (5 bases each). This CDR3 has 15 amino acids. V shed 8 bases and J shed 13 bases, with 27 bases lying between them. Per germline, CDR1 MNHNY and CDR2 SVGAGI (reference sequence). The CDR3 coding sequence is TGTGCCAGCTATCCTTCGGGGCAGCCCGGATTGTTACAGTTCTTC. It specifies CASYPSGQPGLLQFF.

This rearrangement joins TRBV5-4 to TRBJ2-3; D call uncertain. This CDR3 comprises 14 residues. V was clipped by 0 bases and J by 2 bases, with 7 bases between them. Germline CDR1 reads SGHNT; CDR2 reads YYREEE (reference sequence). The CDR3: CASSLDPNTDTQYF. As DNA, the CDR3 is TGTGCCAGCAGCTTGGACCCGAACACAGATACGCAGTATTTT.